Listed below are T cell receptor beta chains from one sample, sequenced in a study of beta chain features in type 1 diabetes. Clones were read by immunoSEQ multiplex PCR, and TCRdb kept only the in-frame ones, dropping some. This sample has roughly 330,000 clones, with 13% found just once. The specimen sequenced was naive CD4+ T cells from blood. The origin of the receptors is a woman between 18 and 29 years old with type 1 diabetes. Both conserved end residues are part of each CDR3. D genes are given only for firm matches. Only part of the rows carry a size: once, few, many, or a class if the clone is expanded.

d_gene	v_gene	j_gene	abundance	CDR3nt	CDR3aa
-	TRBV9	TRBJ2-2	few	TGTGCCAGCAGCGTAGTAGCTAGCCCGAACACCGGGGAGCTGTTTTTT	CASSVVASPNTGELFF
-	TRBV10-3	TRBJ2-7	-	TGTGCCACCAGCGTGACATTCTACGAGCAGTACTTC	CATSVTFYEQYF
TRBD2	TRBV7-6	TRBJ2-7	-	TGTGCCAGCAGCTTAGATTTGGCGGCGGGAGTTCCCCACGAGCAGTACTTC	CASSLDLAAGVPHEQYF
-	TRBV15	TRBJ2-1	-	TGTGCCACCAGCCGCAGCCGGAGCGAGCAGTTCTTC	CATSRSRSEQFF
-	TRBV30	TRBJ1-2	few	TGTGCCGGGGGGGGCCTAAACTATGGCTACACCTTC	CAGGGLNYGYTF
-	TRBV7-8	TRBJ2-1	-	TGTGCCAGCAGCTCCTCCTGGACACTAAATGAGCAGTTCTTC	CASSSSWTLNEQFF
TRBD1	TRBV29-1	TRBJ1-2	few	TGCAGCGTTGAACCGCAAGCATATTTCGACAGGGGAGATGGCTACACCTTC	CSVEPQAYFDRGDGYTF
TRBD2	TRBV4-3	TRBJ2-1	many	TGCGCCAGCAGCCACGAAGGCGGGAGCAATGAGCAGTTCTTC	CASSHEGGSNEQFF
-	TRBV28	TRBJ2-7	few	TGTGCCAGCAGCCACAGGTCCCCTTTTTACGAGCAGTACTTC	CASSHRSPFYEQYF
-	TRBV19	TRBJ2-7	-	TGTGCCAGTAGAGGACTCGACGCCTACGAGCAGTACTTC	CASRGLDAYEQYF
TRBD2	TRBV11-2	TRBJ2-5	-	TGTGCCAGCAGCTTAGGGGGGCTAGCGGGAGCCGGGGAGACCCAGTACTTC	CASSLGGLAGAGETQYF
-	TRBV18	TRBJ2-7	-	TGTGCCAGCTCATCCACAGGTCCCAGCTCCTACGAGCAGTACTTC	CASSSTGPSSYEQYF
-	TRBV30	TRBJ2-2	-	TGTGCCCAGGCAGACACCGGGGAGCTGTTTTTT	CAQADTGELFF
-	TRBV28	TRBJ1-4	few	TGTGCCAGCAGTTTAGATTGGGGAGGAAGTGAAAAACTGTTTTTT	CASSLDWGGSEKLFF
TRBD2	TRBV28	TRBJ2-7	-	TGTGCCAGCAGTTTAGCGGGACTAGCGGGAGCAAGCCCCTACGAGCAGTACTTC	CASSLAGLAGASPYEQYF
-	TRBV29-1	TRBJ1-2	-	TGCAGCGTAGGGACTTTATATGGCTACACCTTC	CSVGTLYGYTF
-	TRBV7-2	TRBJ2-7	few	TGTGCCAGCAGCCCACAACGGGGGGCTGGGGGAGGGCCCTACGAGCAGTACTTC	CASSPQRGAGGGPYEQYF
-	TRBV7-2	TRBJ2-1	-	TGTGCCAGCAGCTTCCTCGCTGCCCTGAGGGAGCAGTTCTTC	CASSFLAALREQFF